The 10 T cell receptor beta chains given below trace back to one sample, sequenced in a study of blood T cell repertoires in COVID-19. The protocol was immunoSEQ multiplex PCR, while the TCRdb copy is restricted to in-frame clones and leaves out a portion. The sample carries 150,000 to 200,000 clones, around 85% recorded once. The sample consisted of peripheral blood. All receptors derive from a man aged 55 to 70 with COVID-19, enrolled during active disease.

This rearrangement joins TRBV28 to TRBJ1-5, with D uncertain. Germline V lookup: CDR1 MDHEN, CDR2 SYDVKM. The CDR3 spans 14 residues. Trimming cost V 5 bases and J 8 bases, with 16 bases left between them. CDR3 bases: TGTGCCAGCAGTCACCGCGGAGGGCTCGAGCCCCAGCATTTT. This translates into CASSHRGGLEPQHF.

The chain links TRBV13 to TRBJ1-1, with D possibly TRBD1 on 5 matching bases. Trimming cost V 5 bases and J 4 bases, with 17 bases left between them. The CDR3 has 15 amino acids. The germline gives CDR1 PRHDT, CDR2 FYEKMQ (reference sequence). CDR3 loop: CASSLGTQGGTEAFF. Written as DNA, the CDR3 is TGTGCCAGCAGCCTTGGGACTCAAGGCGGCACTGAAGCTTTCTTT.

The chain recombines TRBV30 with TRBJ2-2; 7 nucleotides match TRBD1. The V gene's germline CDR1 is GTSNPN and CDR2 SVGIG (reference sequence). V gave up 3 bases and J gave up 6 bases; unmatched junction bases: 4. The CDR3 loop spans 13 amino acids. The CDR3 nucleotides read TGTGCCTGGAGGGACACAGGGGCCGGGGAGCTGTTTTTT. This encodes CAWRDTGAGELFF.

This clone came up once. The rearrangement uses TRBV14 and TRBJ1-3; the D gene is possibly TRBD1 (5 bases). The CDR3 totals 16 residues. V dropped 0 bases and J dropped 2 bases, with 11 bases sitting between them. Germline V gene data show CDR1 as SGHDN and CDR2 as FVKESK. The CDR3 spells CASSQDRVSAGNTIYF. The CDR3, as DNA: TGTGCCAGCAGCCAAGACAGGGTGTCAGCTGGAAACACCATATATTTT.

The chain carries TRBV28 and TRBJ1-5; no clear D. This CDR3 contains 16 residues. CDR1 and CDR2 from the germline V gene are MDHEN and SYDVKM. V was pared by 1 base and J by 1 base, with 11 bases between. CDR3 bases: TGTGCCAGCAGTTTATCGGCTCGGGAGAGCAATCAGCCCCAGCATTTT. This translates into CASSLSARESNQPQHF.

This clone was seen more than once but under ten times. The J gene is TRBJ1-2, the V gene TRBV6-2 or TRBV6-3, with unresolved D. V was trimmed by 2 bases and J by 8 bases, leaving 9 bases between them. The CDR3 is 12 amino acids. Germline-derived CDR1 and CDR2 are MNHEY and SVGEGT. The CDR3: CASSYAGRGYTF. The CDR3 region has the DNA TGTGCCAGCAGTTACGCTGGTCGGGGCTACACCTTC.

The rearrangement uses TRBV29-1 and TRBJ1-2; unclear D gene. Trimming removed 4 bases at V and 4 bases at J, with 13 bases between. CDR1 is SQVTM and CDR2 is ANQGSEA in the germline V gene. CDR3 length: 13 residues. The CDR3 is CSVGGGGLYGYTF. CDR3 DNA sequence: TGCAGCGTTGGGGGTGGTGGACTCTATGGCTACACCTTC.

The chain joins TRBV28 to TRBJ1-1; unclear D gene. V lost 6 bases and J 1 base, leaving 9 bases between the germline ends. Germline CDR1 MDHEN, CDR2 SYDVKM. CDR3 size: 13 residues. This CDR3 is CASRGSGNTEAFF. CDR3 bases: TGTGCCAGCAGAGGCTCGGGGAACACTGAAGCTTTCTTT.

The genes are TRBV6-1 and TRBJ1-5; D is unresolved. Germline values: CDR1 MNHNS, CDR2 SASEGT. CDR3 length: 15 amino acids. Trimming stripped 3 bases from V and 1 base from J, with 10 bases between. The CDR3 nucleotides are TGTGCCAGCAGTGATTTGGTAGAAAGCAATCAGCCCCAGCATTTT. This gives the protein CASSDLVESNQPQHF.

This clone was counted a few times. V is TRBV13 and J is TRBJ1-4, with TRBD1 matching 7 bases. V lost 6 bases and J lost 0; bases outside the gene matches: 4. The CDR3 covers 15 residues. The germline V gene encodes CDR1 PRHDT and CDR2 FYEKMQ (reference sequence). In DNA form, the CDR3 reads TGTGCCAGCAGGACAGGGAAGGCAACTAATGAAAAACTGTTTTTT. This translates into CASRTGKATNEKLFF.